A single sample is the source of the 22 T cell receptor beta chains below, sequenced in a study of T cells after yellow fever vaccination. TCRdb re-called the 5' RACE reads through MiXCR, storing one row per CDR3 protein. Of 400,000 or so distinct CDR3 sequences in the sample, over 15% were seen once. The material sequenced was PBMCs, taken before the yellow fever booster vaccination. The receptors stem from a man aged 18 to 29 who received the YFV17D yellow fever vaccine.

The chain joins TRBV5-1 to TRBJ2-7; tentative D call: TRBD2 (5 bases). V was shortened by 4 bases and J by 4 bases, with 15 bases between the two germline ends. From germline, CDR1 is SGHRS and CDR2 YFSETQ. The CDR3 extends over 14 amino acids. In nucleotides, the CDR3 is TGCGCCAGCAGCCCCGTTTACGGGGAGTACGAGCAGTACTTC. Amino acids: CASSPVYGEYEQYF.

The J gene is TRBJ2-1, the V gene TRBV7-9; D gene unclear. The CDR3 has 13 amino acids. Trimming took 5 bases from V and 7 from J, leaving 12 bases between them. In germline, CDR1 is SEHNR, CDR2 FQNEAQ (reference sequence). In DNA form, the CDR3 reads TGTGCCAGCAGCCGCCCCCCCTGGAATGAGCAGTTCTTC. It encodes CASSRPPWNEQFF.

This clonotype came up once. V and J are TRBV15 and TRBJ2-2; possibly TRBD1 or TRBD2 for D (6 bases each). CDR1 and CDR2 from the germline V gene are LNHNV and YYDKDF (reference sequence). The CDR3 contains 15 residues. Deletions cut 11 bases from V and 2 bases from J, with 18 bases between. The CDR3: CASRGQGLNTGELFF. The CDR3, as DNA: TGTGCCTCCCGGGGGCAGGGGTTAAACACCGGGGAGCTGTTTTTT.

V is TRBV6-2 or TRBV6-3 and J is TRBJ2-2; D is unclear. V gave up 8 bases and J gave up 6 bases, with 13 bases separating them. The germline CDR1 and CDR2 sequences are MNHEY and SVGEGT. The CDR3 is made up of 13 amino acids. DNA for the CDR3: TGTGCCAGCGGCCCTTGGGGTGCCGGGGAGCTGTTTTTT. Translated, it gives CASGPWGAGELFF.

CDR3 residues: CASSHRLAGEYNEQFF. CDR3 bases: TGTGCCAGCAGCCACCGACTAGCGGGGGAATACAATGAGCAGTTCTTC. The chain employs TRBV14 and TRBJ2-1; 12 bases are shared with TRBD2. This CDR3 comprises 16 residues. The germline CDR1 and CDR2 sequences are SGHDN and FVKESK. V dropped 3 bases and J dropped 4; count of bases not matched to a gene: 4.

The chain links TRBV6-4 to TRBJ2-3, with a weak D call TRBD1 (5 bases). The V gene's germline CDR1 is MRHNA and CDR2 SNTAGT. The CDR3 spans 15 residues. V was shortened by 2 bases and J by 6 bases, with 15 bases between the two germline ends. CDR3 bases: TGTGCCAGCAGTGACCACCCGTTTGGGGCGGATACGCAGTATTTT. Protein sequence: CASSDHPFGADTQYF.

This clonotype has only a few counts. CDR3 region: CASGEGGASTEAFF. CDR3 nucleotide sequence: TGTGCCAGCGGCGAGGGGGGGGCCAGCACTGAAGCTTTCTTT. The genes are TRBV7-9 and TRBJ1-1; weak D call: TRBD1 (6 bases). CDR1 is SEHNR and CDR2 is FQNEAQ in the germline V gene (reference sequence). Trimming removed 8 bases at V and 4 bases at J, with 17 bases between. There are 14 residues in the CDR3.

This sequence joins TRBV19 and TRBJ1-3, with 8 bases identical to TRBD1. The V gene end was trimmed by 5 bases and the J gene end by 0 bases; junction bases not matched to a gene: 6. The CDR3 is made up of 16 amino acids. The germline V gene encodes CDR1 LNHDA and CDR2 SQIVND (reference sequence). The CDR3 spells CASSLTGVLSGNTIYF. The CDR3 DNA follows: TGTGCCAGTAGTTTGACAGGGGTACTCTCTGGAAACACCATATATTTT. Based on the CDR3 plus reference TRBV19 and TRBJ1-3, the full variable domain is DGGITQSPKYLFRKEGQNVTLSCEQNLNHDAMYWYRQDPGQGLRLIYYSQIVNDFQKGDIAEGYSVSREKKESFPLTVTSAQKNPTAFYLCASSLTGVLSGNTIYFGEGSWLTVV.

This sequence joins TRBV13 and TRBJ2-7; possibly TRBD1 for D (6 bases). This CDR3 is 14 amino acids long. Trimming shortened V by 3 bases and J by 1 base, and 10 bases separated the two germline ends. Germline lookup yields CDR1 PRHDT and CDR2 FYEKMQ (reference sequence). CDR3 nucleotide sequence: TGTGCCAGCAGCTTCTGGACAGCATCCTACGAGCAGTACTTC. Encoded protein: CASSFWTASYEQYF.

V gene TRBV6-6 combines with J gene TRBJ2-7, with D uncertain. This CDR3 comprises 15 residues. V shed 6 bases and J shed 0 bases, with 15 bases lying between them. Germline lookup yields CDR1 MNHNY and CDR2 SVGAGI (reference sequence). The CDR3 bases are TGTGCCAGCAGACCCCGACAACTAAGCTCCTACGAGCAGTACTTC. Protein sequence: CASRPRQLSSYEQYF.

CDR3 coding DNA: TGTGCCAGCAGCCCTAGTCTCGATAGCTCCTACGAGCAGTACTTC. Translated: CASSPSLDSSYEQYF. The J gene is TRBJ2-7, the V gene TRBV6-2 or TRBV6-3; D call uncertain. The germline V and J ends were trimmed by 6 bases and 0 bases, with 15 bases remaining between them. CDR3 length equals 15 residues. Per the germline V gene, CDR1 is MNHEY and CDR2 is SVGEGT.

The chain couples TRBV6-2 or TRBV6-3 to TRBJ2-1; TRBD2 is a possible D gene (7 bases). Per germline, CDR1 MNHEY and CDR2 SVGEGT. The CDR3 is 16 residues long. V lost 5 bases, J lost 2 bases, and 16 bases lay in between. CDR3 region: CASSTRGGGTYNEQFF. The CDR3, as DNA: TGTGCCAGCAGTACCCGGGGCGGGGGCACCTACAATGAGCAGTTCTTC.

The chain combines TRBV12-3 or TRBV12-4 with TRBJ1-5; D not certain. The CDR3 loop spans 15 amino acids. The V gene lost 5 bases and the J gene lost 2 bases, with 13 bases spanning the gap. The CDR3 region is CASSPGRQGNQPQHF. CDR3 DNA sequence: TGTGCCAGCAGTCCGGGGAGGCAGGGCAATCAGCCCCAGCATTTT.

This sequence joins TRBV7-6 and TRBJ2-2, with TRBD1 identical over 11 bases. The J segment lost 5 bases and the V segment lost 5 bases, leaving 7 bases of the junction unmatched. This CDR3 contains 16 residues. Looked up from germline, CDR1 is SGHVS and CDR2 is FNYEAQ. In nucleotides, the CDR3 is TGTGCCAGCAGCCTGGACAGGGGGCGATGGACCGGGGAGCTGTTTTTT. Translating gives CASSLDRGRWTGELFF.

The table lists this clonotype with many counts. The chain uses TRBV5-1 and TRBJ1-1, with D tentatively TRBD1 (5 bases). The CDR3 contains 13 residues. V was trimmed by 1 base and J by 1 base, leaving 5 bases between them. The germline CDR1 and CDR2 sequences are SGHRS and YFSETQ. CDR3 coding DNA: TGCGCCAGCAGCTTGACAGGGAACACTGAAGCTTTCTTT. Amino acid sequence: CASSLTGNTEAFF.

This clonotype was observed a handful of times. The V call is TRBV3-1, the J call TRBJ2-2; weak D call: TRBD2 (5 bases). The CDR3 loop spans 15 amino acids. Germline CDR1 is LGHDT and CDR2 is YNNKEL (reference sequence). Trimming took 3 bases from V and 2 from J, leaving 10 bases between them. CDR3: CASSHEGVNTGELFF. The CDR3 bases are TGTGCCAGCAGCCACGAGGGTGTCAACACCGGGGAGCTGTTTTTT.

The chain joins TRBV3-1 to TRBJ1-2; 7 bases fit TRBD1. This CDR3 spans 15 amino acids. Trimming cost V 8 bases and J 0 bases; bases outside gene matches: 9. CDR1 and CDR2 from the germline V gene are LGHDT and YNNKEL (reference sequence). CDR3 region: CASHYTGTANYGYTF. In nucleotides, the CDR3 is TGTGCCAGCCATTATACGGGGACAGCTAACTATGGCTACACCTTC.

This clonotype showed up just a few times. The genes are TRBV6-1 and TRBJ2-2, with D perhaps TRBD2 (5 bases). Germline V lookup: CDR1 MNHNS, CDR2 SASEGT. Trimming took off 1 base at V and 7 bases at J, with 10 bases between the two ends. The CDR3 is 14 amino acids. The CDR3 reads CASSEGSEGGELFF. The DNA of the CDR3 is TGTGCCAGCAGTGAAGGTTCTGAGGGCGGGGAGCTGTTTTTT.

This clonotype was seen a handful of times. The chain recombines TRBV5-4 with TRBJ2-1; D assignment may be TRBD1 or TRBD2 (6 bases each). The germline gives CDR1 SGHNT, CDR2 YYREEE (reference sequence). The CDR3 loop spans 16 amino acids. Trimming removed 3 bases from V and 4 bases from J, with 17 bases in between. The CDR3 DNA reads TGTGCCAGCAGCTCCTTAGAGGGGGGCTCGTACAATGAGCAGTTCTTC. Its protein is CASSSLEGGSYNEQFF.

The CDR3: CASSFSLYNEQFF. The CDR3 region has the DNA TGTGCCAGCAGCTTCTCACTCTACAATGAGCAGTTCTTC. The J gene is TRBJ2-1, the V gene TRBV7-9, with D unresolved. Trimming removed 3 bases at V and 3 bases at J, with 6 bases between. The V gene's germline CDR1 is SEHNR and CDR2 FQNEAQ (reference sequence). The CDR3 spans 13 residues.

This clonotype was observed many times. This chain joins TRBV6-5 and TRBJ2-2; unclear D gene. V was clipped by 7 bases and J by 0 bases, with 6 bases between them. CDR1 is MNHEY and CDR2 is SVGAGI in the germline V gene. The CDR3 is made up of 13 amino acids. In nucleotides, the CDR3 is TGTGCCAGCATCTCTCCGAACACCGGGGAGCTGTTTTTT. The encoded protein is CASISPNTGELFF.

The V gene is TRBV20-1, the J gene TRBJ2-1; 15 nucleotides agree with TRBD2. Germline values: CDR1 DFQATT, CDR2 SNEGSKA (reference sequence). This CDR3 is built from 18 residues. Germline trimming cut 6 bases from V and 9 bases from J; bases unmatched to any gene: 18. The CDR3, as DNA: TGCAGTGCGGCTCGCAGGACTAGCGGGGGGGTCTCCTATTCTGAGCAGTTCTTC. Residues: CSAARRTSGGVSYSEQFF.